The rows below give T cell receptor beta chains drawn from one sample of a study of CD8 T cells in ankylosing spondylitis. TCRdb independently ran MiXCR on the 5' RACE reads; one entry per CDR3 protein. The sample has a few hundred thousand distinct CDR3 sequences, approximately 20% seen once; the top ten hold roughly 8.3%. Sequenced input: blood, either unsorted or a sorted T cell fraction (not recorded which). These receptors all stem from a male donor with ankylosing spondylitis or in good health (not recorded which). CDR3s include the opening cysteine and the closing phenylalanine or tryptophan. Fields, in order: V gene, clone size, D gene, J gene, CDR3 DNA, CDR3 protein. The D gene is left open where the match is weak. Size tells how often a clone was seen (once, few, many) or the class of an expanded clone, and some rows leave it out.

TRBV6-1	few	NA	TRBJ1-3	TGTGCCAGCAGTCCGGACGGCTCTGGAAACACCATATATTTT	CASSPDGSGNTIYF
TRBV2	once	NA	TRBJ1-4	TGTGTCAGCAGCCGGACAGTGATTAATGAAAAACTGTTTTTT	CVSSRTVINEKLFF
TRBV19	NA	NA	TRBJ2-2	TGTGCCAGTAGTATAGCCGGATCGACCGGGGAGCTGTTTTTT	CASSIAGSTGELFF
TRBV4-1	many	NA	TRBJ2-3	TGCGCCAGCAGCCAAGATGACGGGATCCGGCTCACGCAGTATTTT	CASSQDDGIRLTQYF
TRBV10-3	NA	TRBD1	TRBJ2-1	TGTGCCATCAGTGGAAGGACAGGACAAACCTCCTACAATGAGCAGTTCTTC	CAISGRTGQTSYNEQFF
TRBV29-1	NA	NA	TRBJ2-1	TGCAGCGTTGGACAGGTCTCCTACAATGAGCAGTTCTTC	CSVGQVSYNEQFF
TRBV7-9	many	NA	TRBJ2-1	TGTGCCAGCTTAACCTACAATGAGCAGTTCTTC	CASLTYNEQFF
TRBV5-1	many	NA	TRBJ2-5	TGCGCCAGCAGCTTGGGGGACCTAGGGGGCCAAGAGACCCAGTACTTC	CASSLGDLGGQETQYF
TRBV20-1	few	NA	TRBJ2-3	TGCAGTGCTAGAGCACCCTTTGATGCAGATACGCAGTATTTT	CSARAPFDADTQYF
TRBV5-4	NA	TRBD1	TRBJ1-2	TGTGCCAGCAGCCTGGACAGGGCCAACAGGAATGGCTACACCTTC	CASSLDRANRNGYTF
TRBV15	few	TRBD1	TRBJ2-1	TGTGCCACCAGCAGAGTGGGGACAGGGGACAATGAGCAGTTCTTC	CATSRVGTGDNEQFF
TRBV7-9	few	NA	TRBJ1-5	TGTGCCAGCAGCCCAGGCCCTTATCAGCCCCAGCATTTT	CASSPGPYQPQHF
TRBV7-6	NA	TRBD2	TRBJ2-5	TGTGCCAGCAGCCCCTATAGCGGGGGGGAGGAAGAGACCCAGTACTTC	CASSPYSGGEEETQYF
TRBV24-1	many	NA	TRBJ2-5	TGTGCCACCGGAGGGTCGGGTAGTGTGGAGACCCAGTACTTC	CATGGSGSVETQYF
TRBV12-3/TRBV12-4	NA	TRBD1	TRBJ2-3	TGTGCCAGCAATAGGGGGCGGACAGATACGCAGTATTTT	CASNRGRTDTQYF
TRBV3-1	NA	NA	TRBJ2-5	TGTGCCAGCAGCCACAGCGGGACCCAGTACTTC	CASSHSGTQYF
TRBV5-1	NA	TRBD1	TRBJ1-2	TGCGCCAGCAGTTTGGGACAGGAGCCTTTCTATGGCTACACCTTC	CASSLGQEPFYGYTF